This T cell receptor (beta chain) was captured in a study of CD8 T cells in Susac syndrome. Study results and caveats: The CD4+ T cell repertoires, which came from Susac syndrome patients, showed no sign of clonal expansion.

Reverse transcription of 0.5 to 1 ug RNA used random hexamers. Amplification of TCR beta CDR3 was carried out by immunoSEQ multiplex PCR, which covered 54 Vbeta and 13 Jbeta segments. MiXCR, run by TCRdb on the immunoSEQ multiplex PCR reads, gives a single entry per CDR3 protein. In the table there are about 200,000 distinct CDR3 sequences, 90% to 95% of which are singletons. CD8+ and CD4+ T cells circulating in blood were sequenced for TCR beta. FACS was used to enrich TEMRA cells, whereas the CD8+ and CD4+ T cells were obtained by negative isolation. Points on this clonotype: The antigen is undetermined.

The V end lost 3 bases, the J end lost 8 bases, and 10 bases lay between the germline ends. Germline V CDR1 and CDR2: DFQATT, SNEGSKA (reference sequence). This CDR3 is 11 amino acids long. Sequencing was carried out using CD4+ T cells from PBMCs. This receptor was identified in a human donor with Susac syndrome. The genes are TRBV20-1 and TRBJ1-1; TRBD1 might be the D (5 bases). This CDR3 is CSARSPGEAFF. Here the CDR3 DNA reads TGCAGTGCTAGGAGCCCAGGGGAAGCTTTCTTT.